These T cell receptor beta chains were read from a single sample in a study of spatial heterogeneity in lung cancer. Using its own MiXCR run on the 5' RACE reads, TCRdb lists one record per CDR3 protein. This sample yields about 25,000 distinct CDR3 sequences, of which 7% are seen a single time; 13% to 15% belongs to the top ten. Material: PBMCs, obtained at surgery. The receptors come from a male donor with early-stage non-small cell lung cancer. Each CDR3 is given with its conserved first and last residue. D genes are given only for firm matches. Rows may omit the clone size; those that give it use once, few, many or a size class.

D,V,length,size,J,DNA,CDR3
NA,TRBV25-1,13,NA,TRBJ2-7,TGTGCCAGCACCCTTCAAGGGCACTACGAGCAGTACTTC,CASTLQGHYEQYF
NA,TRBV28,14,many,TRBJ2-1,TGTGCCAGCAAGCTGCTTAGCTCCTACAATGAGCAGTTCTTC,CASKLLSSYNEQFF
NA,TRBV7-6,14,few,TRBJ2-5,TGTGCCAGCACCGCGGCGGGGGCGCAAGAGACCCAGTACTTC,CASTAAGAQETQYF
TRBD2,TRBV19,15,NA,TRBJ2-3,TGTGCCAGTAGTTTCGGACTAGCCCCCACAGATACGCAGTATTTT,CASSFGLAPTDTQYF
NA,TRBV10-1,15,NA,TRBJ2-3,TGCGCCAGCAGTGAGTCGGGGTTCACGTCGAATACGCAGTATTTT,CASSESGFTSNTQYF
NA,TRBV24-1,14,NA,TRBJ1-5,TGTGCCACCAGTGACAGGTCAAGCAAACAGCCCCAGCATTTT,CATSDRSSKQPQHF
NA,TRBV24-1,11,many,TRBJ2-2,TGTGCCACCAGGGGAACCGGGGAGCTGTTTTTT,CATRGTGELFF
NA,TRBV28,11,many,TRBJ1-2,TGTGCCAGCAGTCCAGGGTTTGGCTACACCTTC,CASSPGFGYTF
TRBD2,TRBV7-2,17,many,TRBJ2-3,TGTGCCAGCAGCTCTCGGACTAGCCTCGATGGCACAGATACGCAGTATTTT,CASSSRTSLDGTDTQYF
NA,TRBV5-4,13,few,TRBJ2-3,TGTGCCAGCAGCGACAGAAGCACAGATACGCAGTATTTT,CASSDRSTDTQYF
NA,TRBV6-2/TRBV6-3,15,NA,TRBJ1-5,TGTGCCAGCAACCCAACGGTATCTCGCCATCAGCCCCAGCATTTT,CASNPTVSRHQPQHF
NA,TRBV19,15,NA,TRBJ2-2,TGTGCCAGTAGTATAGTGGGCGCGAACACCGGGGAGCTGTTTTTT,CASSIVGANTGELFF
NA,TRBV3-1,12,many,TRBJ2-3,TGTGCCAGACAACGAAACACAGATACGCAGTATTTT,CARQRNTDTQYF
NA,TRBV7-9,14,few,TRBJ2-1,TGTGCCAGCAGCTTAGCGGGGGCTTACAATGAGCAGTTCTTC,CASSLAGAYNEQFF
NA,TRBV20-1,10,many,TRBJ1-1,TGCAGTGCTAGAGCCCCTCCGGCTTTCTTT,CSARAPPAFF
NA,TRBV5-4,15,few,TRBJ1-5,TGTGCCAGCAGCTTGGACGGTAATAGCAATCAGCCCCAGCATTTT,CASSLDGNSNQPQHF
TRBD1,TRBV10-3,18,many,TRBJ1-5,TGTGCCATCAGTGAGTGGACCCCCGGGACAGCTACAAATCAGCCCCAGCATTTT,CAISEWTPGTATNQPQHF
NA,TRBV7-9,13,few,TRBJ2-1,TGTGCCAGCAGCTCACGGGCGGCCGCTGAGCAGTTCTTC,CASSSRAAAEQFF
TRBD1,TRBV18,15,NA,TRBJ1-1,TGTGCCAGCTCACCATCCCAGGGGGCGGTGACTGAAGCTTTCTTT,CASSPSQGAVTEAFF
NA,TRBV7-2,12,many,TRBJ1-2,TGTGCCAGCACGCAGGAAAATTATGGCTACACCTTC,CASTQENYGYTF
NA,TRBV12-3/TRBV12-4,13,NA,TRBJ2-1,TGTGCCAGCAGCCATCAGACCCGAAATGAGCAGTTCTTC,CASSHQTRNEQFF
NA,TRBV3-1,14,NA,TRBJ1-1,TGTGCCAGCAGCCCCGTAGGCATGAACACTGAAGCTTTCTTT,CASSPVGMNTEAFF
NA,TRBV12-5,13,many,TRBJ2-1,TGTGCTAGTGGTATCCTTCGGGGGAGTGAGCAGTTCTTC,CASGILRGSEQFF
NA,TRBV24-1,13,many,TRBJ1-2,TGTGCCACCAGTGAAGGACAGTGGGATGGCTACACCTTC,CATSEGQWDGYTF
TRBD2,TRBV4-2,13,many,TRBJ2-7,TGTGCCAGCAGCCAGGGACTAGACTACGAGCAGTACTTC,CASSQGLDYEQYF
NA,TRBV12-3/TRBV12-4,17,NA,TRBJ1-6,TGTGCCAGCAGTTTGAAAGGGGCAGGACGGAGTAATTCACCCCTCCACTTT,CASSLKGAGRSNSPLHF
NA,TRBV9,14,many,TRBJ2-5,TGTGCCAGCAGCGCGGGGACTGTCCAAGAGACCCAGTACTTC,CASSAGTVQETQYF
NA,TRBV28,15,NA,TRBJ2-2,TGTGCCAGCAGTCCCGTCGGGGGATTCGCCGGGGAGCTGTTTTTT,CASSPVGGFAGELFF
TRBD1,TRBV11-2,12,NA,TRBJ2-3,TGTGCCAGCAGCTTAGCGACAGGGCCGCAGTATTTT,CASSLATGPQYF
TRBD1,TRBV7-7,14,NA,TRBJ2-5,TGTGCTAGCAGCCGCTCGACAGGGCAAGAGACCCAGTACTTC,CASSRSTGQETQYF
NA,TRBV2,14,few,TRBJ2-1,TGTGCCAGCAGTACTAGCTTGGGGAGTAATGAGCAGTTCTTC,CASSTSLGSNEQFF
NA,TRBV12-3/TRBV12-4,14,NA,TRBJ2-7,TGTGCCAGCAGTTTAAGGGGGGACCCCTACGAGCAGTACTTC,CASSLRGDPYEQYF
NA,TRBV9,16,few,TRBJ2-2,TGTGCCAGCAGCCCTAACTACGTACGGGGCACCGGGGAGCTGTTTTTT,CASSPNYVRGTGELFF
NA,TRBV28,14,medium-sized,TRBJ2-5,TGTGCCAGCAGTTCCCCCCGGTATGGGGAGACCCAGTACTTC,CASSSPRYGETQYF
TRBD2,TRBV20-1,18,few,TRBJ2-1,TGCAGTGCTAGAGCATGGACTAGCGGGATTGTAGGGGCTAATGAGCAGTTCTTC,CSARAWTSGIVGANEQFF
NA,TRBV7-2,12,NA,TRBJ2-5,TGTGCCAGCAGCCCCAAGGGGGAGACCCAGTACTTC,CASSPKGETQYF
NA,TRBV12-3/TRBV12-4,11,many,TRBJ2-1,TGTGCCAGTAGTACGTCGTTTGAGCAGTTCTTC,CASSTSFEQFF
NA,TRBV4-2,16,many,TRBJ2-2,TGTGCCAGCAGCCAAGCCGGCAGCGGGAACACCGGGGAGCTGTTTTTT,CASSQAGSGNTGELFF
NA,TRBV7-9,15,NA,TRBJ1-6,TGTGCCAGCAGCTTATCGTCCGCTAGTAATTCACCCCTCCACTTT,CASSLSSASNSPLHF
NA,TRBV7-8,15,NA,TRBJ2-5,TGTGCCAGCAGCTTAGAGGTCAGGGGATCCGGGACCCAGTACTTC,CASSLEVRGSGTQYF